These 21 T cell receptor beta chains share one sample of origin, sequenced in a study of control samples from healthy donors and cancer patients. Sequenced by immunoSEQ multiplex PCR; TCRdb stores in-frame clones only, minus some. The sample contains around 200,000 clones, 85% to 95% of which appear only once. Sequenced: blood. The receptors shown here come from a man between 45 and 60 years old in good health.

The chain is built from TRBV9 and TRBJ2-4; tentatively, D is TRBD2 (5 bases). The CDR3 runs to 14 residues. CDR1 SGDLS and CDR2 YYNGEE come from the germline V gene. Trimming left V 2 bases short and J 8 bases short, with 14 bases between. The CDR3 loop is CASSVSMEADIQYF. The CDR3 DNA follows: TGTGCCAGCAGCGTGTCGATGGAGGCGGACATTCAGTACTTC.

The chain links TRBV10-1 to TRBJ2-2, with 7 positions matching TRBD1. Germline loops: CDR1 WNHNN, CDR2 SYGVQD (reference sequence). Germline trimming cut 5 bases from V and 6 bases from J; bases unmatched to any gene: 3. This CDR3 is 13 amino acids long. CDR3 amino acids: CASSRQGPGELFF. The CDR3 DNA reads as TGCGCCAGCAGTAGACAGGGTCCCGGGGAGCTGTTTTTT.

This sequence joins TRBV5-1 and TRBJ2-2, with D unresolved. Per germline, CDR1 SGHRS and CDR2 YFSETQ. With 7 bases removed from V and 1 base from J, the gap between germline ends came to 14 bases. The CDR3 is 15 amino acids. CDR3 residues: CASHDRNLNTGELFF. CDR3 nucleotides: TGCGCCAGCCACGACCGCAATTTGAACACCGGGGAGCTGTTTTTT.

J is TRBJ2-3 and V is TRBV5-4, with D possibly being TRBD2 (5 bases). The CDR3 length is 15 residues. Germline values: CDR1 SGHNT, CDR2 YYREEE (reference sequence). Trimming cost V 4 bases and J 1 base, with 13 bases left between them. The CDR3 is CASSHQKEGTDTQYF. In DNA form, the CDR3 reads TGTGCCAGCAGCCATCAAAAGGAGGGCACAGATACGCAGTATTTT.

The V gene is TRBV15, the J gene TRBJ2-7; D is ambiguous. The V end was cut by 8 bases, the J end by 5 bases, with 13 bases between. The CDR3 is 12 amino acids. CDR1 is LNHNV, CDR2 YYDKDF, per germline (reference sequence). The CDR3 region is CATSAIGNEQYF. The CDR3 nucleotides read TGTGCCACCTCAGCTATTGGGAACGAGCAGTACTTC.

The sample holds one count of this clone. CDR3 coding DNA: TGTGCCAGCAGCTGGGGGACCAATCCAGACAATGAGCAGTTCTTC. Its protein is CASSWGTNPDNEQFF. This rearrangement joins TRBV5-8 to TRBJ2-1; TRBD1 or TRBD2 may be the D gene (5 bases each). Germline V gene data show CDR1 as SGHTS and CDR2 as YDEGEE. With 3 bases removed from V and 5 bases from J, the gap between germline ends came to 15 bases. This CDR3 has 15 residues.

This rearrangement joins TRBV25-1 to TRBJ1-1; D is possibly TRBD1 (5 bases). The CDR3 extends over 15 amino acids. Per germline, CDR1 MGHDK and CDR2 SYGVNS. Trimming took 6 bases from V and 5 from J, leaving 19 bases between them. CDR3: CASSSSGRAQTEAFF. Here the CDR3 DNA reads TGTGCCAGCAGCTCATCAGGGAGGGCGCAAACTGAAGCTTTCTTT.

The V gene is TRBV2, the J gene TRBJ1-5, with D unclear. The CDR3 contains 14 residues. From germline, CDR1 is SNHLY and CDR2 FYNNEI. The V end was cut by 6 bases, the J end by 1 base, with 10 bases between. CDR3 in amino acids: CASSETVSNQPQHF. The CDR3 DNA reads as TGTGCCAGCAGCGAAACAGTAAGCAATCAGCCCCAGCATTTT.

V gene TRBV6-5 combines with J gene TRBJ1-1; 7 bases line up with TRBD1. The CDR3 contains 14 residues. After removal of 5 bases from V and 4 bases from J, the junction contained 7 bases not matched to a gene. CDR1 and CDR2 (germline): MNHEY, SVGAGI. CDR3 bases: TGTGCCAGCAGTAAGACAGGGCGAGGCACTGAAGCTTTCTTT. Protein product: CASSKTGRGTEAFF.

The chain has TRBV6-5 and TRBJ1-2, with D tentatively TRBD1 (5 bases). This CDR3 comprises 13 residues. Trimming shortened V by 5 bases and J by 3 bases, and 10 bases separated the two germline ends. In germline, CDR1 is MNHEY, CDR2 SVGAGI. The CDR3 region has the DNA TGTGCCAGCAGTCTGGGGGTCCACTATGGCTACACCTTC. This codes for CASSLGVHYGYTF.

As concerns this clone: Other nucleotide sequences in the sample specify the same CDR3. The CDR3 DNA sequence: TGTGCCAGTATAAGGGATCACTTTGACAGCCAAGAGACCCAGTACTTC. It codes for CASIRDHFDSQETQYF. This chain links TRBV19 with TRBJ2-5; D possibly corresponds to TRBD1 (5 bases). Germline CDR1 LNHDA, CDR2 SQIVND (reference sequence). V was pared by 7 bases and J by 1 base, with 19 bases between. CDR3 size: 16 residues.

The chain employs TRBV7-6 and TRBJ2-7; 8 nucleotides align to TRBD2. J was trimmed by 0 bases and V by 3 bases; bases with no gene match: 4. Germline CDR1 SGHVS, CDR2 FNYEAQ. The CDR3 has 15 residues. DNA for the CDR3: TGTGCCAGCAGCTTGGGAGCGGGGGACTCCTACGAGCAGTACTTC. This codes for CASSLGAGDSYEQYF.

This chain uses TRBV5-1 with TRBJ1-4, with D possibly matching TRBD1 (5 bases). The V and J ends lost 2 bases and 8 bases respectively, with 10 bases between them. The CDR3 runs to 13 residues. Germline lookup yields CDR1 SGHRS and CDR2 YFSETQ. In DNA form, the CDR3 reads TGCGCCAGCAGCTTTGGGGGTGGGGAAAAACTGTTTTTT. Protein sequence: CASSFGGGEKLFF.

The CDR3 coding sequence is TGTGCCAGCAGCTTGGGGGACAGGGGCCACAATGAGCAGTTCTTC. Its protein product is CASSLGDRGHNEQFF. The chain recombines TRBV5-8 with TRBJ2-1, with 10 bases aligning to TRBD1. CDR1 SGHTS and CDR2 YDEGEE come from the germline V gene. Losses at the gene ends were 0 bases for V and 5 bases for J; bases not matched to a gene: 2. The CDR3 loop spans 15 amino acids.

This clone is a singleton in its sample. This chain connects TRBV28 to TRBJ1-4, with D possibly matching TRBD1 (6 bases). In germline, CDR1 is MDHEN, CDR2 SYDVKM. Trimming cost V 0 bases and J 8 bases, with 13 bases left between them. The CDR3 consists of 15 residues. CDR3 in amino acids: CASSLWVGGTEKLFF. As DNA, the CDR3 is TGTGCCAGCAGTTTATGGGTAGGGGGTACCGAAAAACTGTTTTTT.

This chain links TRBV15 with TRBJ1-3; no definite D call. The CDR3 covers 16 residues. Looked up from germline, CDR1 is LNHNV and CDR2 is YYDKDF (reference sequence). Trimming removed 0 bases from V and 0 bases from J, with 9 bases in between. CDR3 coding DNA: TGTGCCACCAGCAGAGATCGTGGGAGCTCTGGAAACACCATATATTTT. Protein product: CATSRDRGSSGNTIYF. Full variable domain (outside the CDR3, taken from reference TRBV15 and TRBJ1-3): DAMVIQNPRYQVTQFGKPVTLSCSQTLNHNVMYWYQQKSSQAPKLLFHYYDKDFNNEADTPDNFQSRRPNTSFCFLDIRSPGLGDTAMYLCATSRDRGSSGNTIYFGEGSWLTVV.

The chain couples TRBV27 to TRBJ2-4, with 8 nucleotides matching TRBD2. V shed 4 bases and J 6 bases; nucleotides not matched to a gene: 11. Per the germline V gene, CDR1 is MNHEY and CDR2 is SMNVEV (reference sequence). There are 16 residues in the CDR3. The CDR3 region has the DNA TGTGCCAGCAGTTCCCCTGAAGCGGGGGAACGAAACATTCAGTACTTC. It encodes CASSSPEAGERNIQYF.

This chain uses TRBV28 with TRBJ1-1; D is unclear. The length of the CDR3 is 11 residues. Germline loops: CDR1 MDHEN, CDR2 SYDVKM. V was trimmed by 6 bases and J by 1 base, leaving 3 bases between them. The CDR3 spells CASRANTEAFF. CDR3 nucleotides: TGTGCCAGCAGAGCGAACACTGAAGCTTTCTTT. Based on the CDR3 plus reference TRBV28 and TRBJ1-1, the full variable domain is DVKVTQSSRYLVKRTGEKVFLECVQDMDHENMFWYRQDPGLGLRLIYFSYDVKMKEKGDIPEGYSVSREKKERFSLILESASTNQTSMYLCASRANTEAFFGQGTRLTVV.

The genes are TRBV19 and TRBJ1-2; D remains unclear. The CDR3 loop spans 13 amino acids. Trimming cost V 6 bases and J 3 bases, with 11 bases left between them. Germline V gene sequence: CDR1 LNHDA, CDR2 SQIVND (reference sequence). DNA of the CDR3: TGTGCCAGTAGCCTGGAATTAGACTATGGCTACACCTTC. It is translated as CASSLELDYGYTF.

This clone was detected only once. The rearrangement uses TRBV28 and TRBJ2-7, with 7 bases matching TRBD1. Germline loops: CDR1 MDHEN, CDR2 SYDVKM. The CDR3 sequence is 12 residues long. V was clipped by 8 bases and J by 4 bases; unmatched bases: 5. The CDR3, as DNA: TGTGCCAGCGGGAAGGGGGCTTACGAGCAGTACTTC. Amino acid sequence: CASGKGAYEQYF.

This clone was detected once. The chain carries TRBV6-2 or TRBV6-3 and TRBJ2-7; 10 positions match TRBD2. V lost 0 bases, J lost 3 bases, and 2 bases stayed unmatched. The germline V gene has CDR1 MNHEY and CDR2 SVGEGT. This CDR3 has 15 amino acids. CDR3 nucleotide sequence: TGTGCCAGCAGTTACTCTACTAGCGGGGACTACGAGCAGTACTTC. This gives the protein CASSYSTSGDYEQYF.